This T cell receptor beta chain came from a study of cytomegalovirus exposure and HLA in healthy donors (dated by TCRdb to between 2016 and 2019). Study-wide context: An earlier analysis of 587 of the donors reported 276 Gb of sequence data and roughly 120 million unique TCR beta sequences obtained from around 190 million T cells. About 300 gigabases of sequencing data and 80 million or so unique TCR sequences were included in an early release covering about 700 HLA-typed donors. The genetic ancestry cluster associated with self-reported Caucasian donors included roughly 84% of the roughly 400 genotyped donors. The study aimed to test whether cataloging public T cell receptors could reveal signatures of past pathogen exposure. Using immunosequencing, the study profiled T cell repertoires from about 650 subjects and related those repertoires to cytomegalovirus serostatus. Besides the first cohort of 666 subjects, a separate validation cohort made up of some 110 different subjects was used. To predict cytomegalovirus infection status, the study combined high-throughput TCR immunosequencing, statistical association of individual TCRs with disease status, and machine learning. A later analysis re-examined previously published TCR beta repertoires from roughly 650 donors and added high-resolution HLA genotyping to investigate patterns of TCR occurrence. The later analysis used no new phenotypic data to find candidate immune exposures, relying instead on TCR beta sequences and their occurrence across donors. In an earlier analysis of a few hundred of the donors, high-throughput TCR beta sequencing was used to judge whether each TCR beta V gene segment behaved as functional or pseudogenic. Alongside the repertoire data, information on donor age, sex, ethnicity and CMV serostatus was compiled. A later genetic analysis used genome-wide SNP genotypes for about three fifths of the 666 donors, treating that subset as a discovery cohort. Every repertoire in the discovery cohort had been generated on one and the same sequencing platform. Class I and class II HLA loci were covered by the typing at four-digit resolution. Typing coverage varied by locus: roughly 620-640 donors for A, B, C, DRB1 and DQB1; roughly 520 for DQA1; about 590 for DPA1; about 450 for DPB1. Five DR-DQ haplotypes were treated as single units for association and clustering because of strong linkage in the cohort. Across 300 to 500 genotyped donors of the cohort, an average of about 240,000 unique TCR beta nucleotide sequences per donor were sequenced, and roughly a sixth of those sequences were non-productive. Study-wide findings and limitations: In a later analysis, HLA-associated TCR beta chains were found to be more clonally expanded and to have lower generation probabilities than equally common non-associated chains. A later genetic analysis reported fewer N-insertions in productive TCRs among donors in an Asian-associated ancestry cluster than the 666-donor mean. Sequencing depth was assumed to be roughly uniform across donors in the presence/absence analyses, though that assumption may not hold. The study gave a list of roughly 150 TCR beta chains associated with cytomegalovirus. This cohort had only TCR beta chains sequenced, and the lack of alpha or paired-chain data limited which features could be detected. A few of the identified cytomegalovirus-associated TCR beta chains were confirmed in vitro to be specific for cytomegalovirus antigens. Some IMGT-functional V segments, including TRBV6-2 and TRBV6-3, could not be told apart with the 87-base-pair reads, so those segments were excluded. Because counts were too low, roughly 17 rarely observed V segments, including chromosome 9 orphons, were left out of the earlier analysis of about 500 of the donors. Specific HLA alleles were associated with around 18,000 TCR beta sequences at a false discovery rate of 0.05 in a later analysis. Assigning TCR associations to individual alleles was difficult when HLA alleles, especially DR and DQ, strongly co-occurred. A group of highly shared sequence variants was considered likely to be a technical artifact of the sequencing pipeline. Most TCR sequences were seen in very few donors, while some public TCRs were found in many individuals. In an earlier analysis of over 550 of the donors, most TCR beta V segments were observed in productive rearrangements about 87% or about 30% of the time, broadly matching IMGT annotations. According to the authors, the approach could potentially be generalized to other disease states and immunological phenotypes. In a later analysis, TCR association rates were found to vary across HLA loci, with the most associated TCRs seen for DRB1 alleles and the fewest for HLA-C alleles. A later genetic analysis associated a missense DCLRE1C variant with V-gene and J-gene trimming of TCR beta chains, and an independent cohort replicated the association. Because HLA typing was missing for some donors at each locus, association tests included only the typed subset. According to a later analysis, parvovirus B19, influenza, CMV and Epstein-Barr virus appeared linked to several top co-occurrence clusters. In both the original and validation cohorts, the classifier was reported to diagnose cytomegalovirus status with high specificity and sensitivity. A further reported finding was that TCR beta sequences accurately predicted the HLA-A and HLA-B alleles for most subjects in the first cohort. Linkage disequilibrium might explain the correlated functional status among segregating V segments, but an unknown experimental factor could not be ruled out. A later analysis found that most CMV-associated TCR beta chains appeared HLA-restricted, with HLA associations seemingly driven largely by CMV exposure. Immune exposure information for the cohort was limited to CMV serostatus.

In total, over 600 healthy bone marrow donors made up the cohort. At the time of sampling, all cohort members were nominally healthy, though unrecorded immune exposures were likely present. The donor tested CMV seronegative and was one of the 352 seronegative cohort members. Each donor provided a peripheral blood sample, and peripheral blood mononuclear cells were used for TCR beta sequencing. The Qiagen DNeasy Blood Extraction Kit was used to extract genomic DNA from the blood cell samples. The table lists this clone with a count of one. No antigen is known for it. Base qualities are not recorded, but no much larger clone differs from it by a single base. The receptor library was made with the immunoSEQ multiplex PCR assay. The multiplex PCR relied on a mix of 60 forward primers for TCR Vbeta segments and 13 reverse primers for TCR Jbeta segments. The CDR3 region of rearranged TCR beta genes was amplified from genomic DNA with a multiplex PCR assay. The Illumina HiSeq System was used to sequence the amplified TCR beta libraries as 87-base-pair reads. The original pipeline was this. A later analysis tallied 70 million to 100 million unique TCR beta chains across the roughly 610 repertoires, and some 10 million of those chains were shared by two or more donors. Raw reads were error-corrected and collapsed into unique sequences with a nearest-neighbor algorithm that merged closely related sequences to remove PCR and sequencing errors. Alignment of CDR3 sequences to IMGT reference sequences was used to assign V, D and J gene segments. For a sequence to be retained, at least a six-nucleotide match to both a V gene segment and a J gene segment was required. Rearrangements were called productive when the CDR3 lacked stop codons and stayed in frame with V and J; all others were non-productive. Following IMGT convention, CDR3 was defined as the stretch from the second conserved V-encoded cysteine up to the conserved J-encoded phenylalanine. The earlier analysis of some 580 of the donors excluded any sequence lacking an unambiguous match to a single V gene segment. In an earlier analysis of around 590 of the donors, a V segment was called functional when productive rearrangements were above 56.7%, and segregating when the standard deviation between donors exceeded 5%. A statistical classification framework was built for diagnosing cytomegalovirus status from the catalog of TCR beta chain sequences. V and J gene assignment, in a later analysis, came from comparing TCR nucleotide sequences with IMGT/GENE-DB human TR gene sequences. In a later analysis, CDR3 sequences and most-parsimonious VDJ recombination scenarios were assigned using the TCRdist pipeline. A later analysis defined each TCR beta chain by its CDR3 amino acid sequence plus V-gene family, and excluded reads lacking a unique V-gene family. To address suspected cross-contamination and a sequencing artifact, a later analysis removed 592 highly shared, low-generation-probability nucleotide sequences. In a later analysis, a clonal expansion index was calculated for each public chain from normalized within-repertoire ranks of inferred template counts. Generation probabilities in a later analysis came from a VDJ recombination model fitted to out-of-frame rearrangements, and those results were checked against IGoR. In a later analysis, TCR-TCR, TCR-HLA and TCR-CMV co-occurrence was scored with hypergeometric tests, and a repertoire-size bias correction was applied to TCR pairs. False discovery rates were estimated in a later analysis by permuting HLA or CMV assignments 20 times. In a later analysis, co-occurring TCRs were grouped using DBSCAN, with TCRdist sequence similarity added in when clustering inside HLA-allele-positive subsets. For co-occurrence clustering, repertoires with fewer than 30,000 or more than 120,000 public chains were excluded, along with roughly 5 repertoires with anomalous nucleotide sharing. Imported from immuneACCESS, the table was reduced by TCRdb to in-frame sequences with V and J called. These copies leave out some clones; in studies compared against another copy, an unresolved V gene accounts for under half, and the cause of the remainder is not known. The V and J calls and clone size are taken from that table; D and trimming were inferred from the DNA. This sample gives about 140,000 clones in total; approximately 82% of them show up just once. The ten biggest clones cover more than 1.5% of the sample.

The CDR3 contains 16 residues, cysteine and phenylalanine counted. The kept DNA is CDR3 alone, 48 bases in frame from the first base. At the junction V is shortened by 4 bases and J by 5 bases, with 18 bases in between. Per the germline V gene, SGHDN is the CDR1 and FVKESK is the CDR2. The TCR comes from a woman aged 40 to 50 in good health and CMV-seronegative. Recombination linked TRBV14 to TRBJ2-1; the D gene is perhaps TRBD2, on 6 matching bases. Source material: PBMCs. The CDR3 protein sequence reads: CASSPIDSGQNNEQFF. The DNA reads as follows: TGTGCCAGCAGCCCAATCGATAGCGGCCAGAACAATGAGCAGTTCTTC.